These T cell receptor beta chains were read from a single sample in a study of OX40 agonist ivuxolimab in advanced cancers. TCRdb's table, derived via immunoSEQ multiplex PCR, lists solely in-frame clones and lacks some. The sample records approximately 34,000 clones, approximately 80% being singletons. The sequences come from CD4+ or CD8+ T cells sorted from blood, collected in a trial of the OX40 agonist ivuxolimab. The receptors were sampled from an adult with an advanced solid tumor such as melanoma, head and neck, liver or kidney cancer. The CDR3 runs from the conserved cysteine through the conserved F or W. Not every row has a clone size; where given, it reads once, few, many or a size class.

V gene: TRBV7-2; clone size: NA; J gene: TRBJ2-7; CDR3 protein: CASSPRGAPYEQYF
V gene: TRBV5-1; clone size: NA; J gene: TRBJ1-4; CDR3 protein: CASSEGQAFNEKLFF
V gene: TRBV4-1; clone size: NA; J gene: TRBJ1-2; CDR3 protein: CASRRQGTLYGYTF
V gene: TRBV7-9; clone size: NA; J gene: TRBJ2-1; CDR3 protein: CASGRERVDNEQFF
V gene: TRBV9; clone size: NA; J gene: TRBJ2-3; CDR3 protein: CASSAEPSTDTQYF
V gene: TRBV5-1; clone size: NA; J gene: TRBJ2-7; CDR3 protein: CASSFLTGSYEQYF
V gene: TRBV7-9; clone size: once; J gene: TRBJ2-3; CDR3 protein: CASSPGADGGFVDTQYF
V gene: TRBV6-5; clone size: NA; J gene: TRBJ2-3; CDR3 protein: CASLGQGERYF
V gene: TRBV4-1; clone size: NA; J gene: TRBJ2-2; CDR3 protein: CASSQDMGTGELFF
V gene: TRBV5-4; clone size: NA; J gene: TRBJ1-1; CDR3 protein: CASSLAHTEAFF
V gene: TRBV7-2; clone size: NA; J gene: TRBJ2-3; CDR3 protein: CASSPRLASDTQYF
V gene: TRBV2; clone size: NA; J gene: TRBJ2-3; CDR3 protein: CASSPTGVGVDTQYF
V gene: TRBV5-1; clone size: NA; J gene: TRBJ2-7; CDR3 protein: CASSQVPGQGIEQYF
V gene: TRBV6-5; clone size: NA; J gene: TRBJ2-7; CDR3 protein: CASSSTGGGYEQYF
V gene: TRBV2; clone size: large; J gene: TRBJ1-4; CDR3 protein: CASDGGRLFF
V gene: TRBV6-6; clone size: NA; J gene: TRBJ1-2; CDR3 protein: CASSGRKTYGYTF
V gene: TRBV7-9; clone size: NA; J gene: TRBJ1-5; CDR3 protein: CASSRDNWRQPQHF
V gene: TRBV18; clone size: NA; J gene: TRBJ2-2; CDR3 protein: CASSPGQGADGELFF
V gene: TRBV6-1; clone size: NA; J gene: TRBJ2-2; CDR3 protein: CASTWTANTGELFF
V gene: TRBV25-1; clone size: NA; J gene: TRBJ2-7; CDR3 protein: CASSPRTSGTNEQYF
V gene: TRBV4-2; clone size: few; J gene: TRBJ1-2; CDR3 protein: CASSHPGQGFSGYTF
V gene: TRBV4-1; clone size: NA; J gene: TRBJ1-2; CDR3 protein: CASSQMGSKGVNYGYTF
V gene: TRBV9; clone size: NA; J gene: TRBJ2-3; CDR3 protein: CASSVGGSGSSDTQYF
V gene: TRBV7-2; clone size: NA; J gene: TRBJ2-1; CDR3 protein: CASSLQGSSYNEQFF
V gene: TRBV19; clone size: NA; J gene: TRBJ1-1; CDR3 protein: CASSISRYTEAFF
V gene: TRBV5-1; clone size: NA; J gene: TRBJ2-1; CDR3 protein: CASSLTGTPTYNEQFF
V gene: TRBV5-4; clone size: NA; J gene: TRBJ2-1; CDR3 protein: CASSLGPSGPMSTYNEQFF
V gene: TRBV19; clone size: NA; J gene: TRBJ2-3; CDR3 protein: CASSITDTQYF
V gene: TRBV7-2; clone size: NA; J gene: TRBJ2-3; CDR3 protein: CASSFRTSGGAGGTDTQYF
V gene: TRBV9; clone size: few; J gene: TRBJ1-1; CDR3 protein: CASSAGLGHTEAFF
V gene: TRBV25-1; clone size: few; J gene: TRBJ2-3; CDR3 protein: CASSEGALPTQYF
V gene: TRBV7-2; clone size: NA; J gene: TRBJ2-1; CDR3 protein: CASSSPGRNLYNEQFF
V gene: TRBV6-1; clone size: NA; J gene: TRBJ2-1; CDR3 protein: CASSEGLPYQGAGYEQFF
V gene: TRBV19; clone size: NA; J gene: TRBJ1-1; CDR3 protein: CASGRAFF
V gene: TRBV25-1; clone size: few; J gene: TRBJ2-5; CDR3 protein: CASSGMNRGQETQYF
V gene: TRBV30; clone size: NA; J gene: TRBJ2-3; CDR3 protein: CALRSGGSTDTQYF
V gene: TRBV7-2; clone size: NA; J gene: TRBJ2-1; CDR3 protein: CASSWNRDPGEQFF
V gene: TRBV2; clone size: NA; J gene: TRBJ2-2; CDR3 protein: CASSVQGTGELFF
V gene: TRBV27; clone size: NA; J gene: TRBJ1-5; CDR3 protein: CASRTGAGYQPQHF
V gene: TRBV15; clone size: NA; J gene: TRBJ1-4; CDR3 protein: CATSRDPGSGNKKLFF
V gene: TRBV5-1; clone size: once; J gene: TRBJ2-7; CDR3 protein: CASSLQQATYEQYF
V gene: TRBV6-1; clone size: NA; J gene: TRBJ2-7; CDR3 protein: CASRGQGDEQYF
V gene: TRBV7-2; clone size: NA; J gene: TRBJ2-3; CDR3 protein: CASSLARPTDTQYF
V gene: TRBV7-8; clone size: NA; J gene: TRBJ2-5; CDR3 protein: CASSLVAETQYF
V gene: TRBV5-4; clone size: NA; J gene: TRBJ2-3; CDR3 protein: CASSPQDPLSTDTQYF
V gene: TRBV7-8; clone size: NA; J gene: TRBJ2-5; CDR3 protein: CASSLEGVGQETQYF
V gene: TRBV29-1; clone size: few; J gene: TRBJ2-5; CDR3 protein: CSVPDRGHQETQYF
V gene: TRBV18; clone size: NA; J gene: TRBJ2-2; CDR3 protein: CASYVQNTGELFF